This paragraph covers one TCR beta chain sequence. The sample is drawn from a study of T cell responses to AZD1222 COVID-19 vaccine. Only in-frame clones appear in the TCRdb table, and some are missing; sequencing was by immunoSEQ multiplex PCR. The sample contains around 140,000 clones, more than 90% of which appear only once. The CDR3 has 15 amino acids. The germline V gene has CDR1 SEHNR and CDR2 FQNEAQ (reference sequence). Trimming left V 5 bases short and J 5 bases short, with 16 bases between. The clonotype comes from an adult who received the AZD1222 COVID-19 vaccine. J is TRBJ2-4 and V is TRBV7-9; tentatively, D is TRBD1 or TRBD2 (5 bases each). This specimen consisted of peripheral blood, obtained 28 days after the second AZD1222 dose. The CDR3 region is CASSRTNLGENIQYF. In nucleotides, the CDR3 is TGTGCCAGCAGCCGTACTAACTTGGGGGAAAACATTCAGTACTTC.